The rows below give T cell receptor beta chains drawn from one sample of a study of Ad26.COV2.S vaccination and SARS-CoV-2 variants. Profiled with immunoSEQ multiplex PCR; TCRdb holds only in-frame clones, not every one. The data hold 400,000 to 450,000 clones, with approximately 92% observed a single time. This specimen consisted of peripheral blood, obtained in a trial of Ad26.COV2.S vaccine versus placebo. Every receptor here comes from a person aged 18-60 years who received the Ad26.COV2.S COVID-19 vaccine or a placebo. CDR3s include the opening cysteine and the closing phenylalanine or tryptophan. Each record gives: clone size, D gene, J gene, V gene, CDR3 DNA, CDR3 protein. D genes are given only for firm matches. The listing skips clone size in some rows; elsewhere it reads once, few, many or a size class.

. . TRBJ1-1 TRBV7-3 TGTGCCAGCAGCTTAAGGGCGAACACTGAAGCTTTCTTT CASSLRANTEAFF
. . TRBJ2-2 TRBV9 TGTGCCAGCAGCGTGGGGGAGCGACGCTACACCGGGGAGCTGTTTTTT CASSVGERRYTGELFF
once . TRBJ1-1 TRBV5-5 TGTGCCAGCACACGGGTGGACACTGAAGCTTTCTTT CASTRVDTEAFF
few . TRBJ2-1 TRBV27 TGTGCCAGCGGCTTTGGGGGCGGGGTCAATGAGCAGTTCTTC CASGFGGGVNEQFF
. . TRBJ1-2 TRBV24-1 TGTGCCACCAGTGATTCCGTGATGAACTATGGCTACACCTTC CATSDSVMNYGYTF
. TRBD1 TRBJ2-7 TRBV10-3 TGTGCCATCAGTGAATGGGATAGGGGGCCGAGCGAGCAGTACTTC CAISEWDRGPSEQYF
. TRBD1 TRBJ2-2 TRBV4-3 TGCGCCAGCAGCCAAGATGTCGTCACAGGGGGCTTCGACGGGGAGCTGTTTTTT CASSQDVVTGGFDGELFF
few . TRBJ1-6 TRBV9 TGTGCCAGCAGCGTAGAGCCAGAGAGGTATTCACCCCTCCACTTT CASSVEPERYSPLHF
. TRBD1 TRBJ1-2 TRBV29-1 TGCAGCGTTGAGGCAGGGACAGAGTATGGCTACACCTTC CSVEAGTEYGYTF
. TRBD1 TRBJ1-5 TRBV7-2 TGTGCCAGCAGCGCTACAGGGGGCCAGCCCCAGCATTTT CASSATGGQPQHF
. . TRBJ2-2 TRBV7-9 TGTGCCAGCAGCGGCGGGACGAACACCGGGGAGCTGTTTTTT CASSGGTNTGELFF
. . TRBJ2-1 TRBV25-1 TGTGCCAGCAGTGAATATGGCAATGAGCAGTTCTTC CASSEYGNEQFF
few TRBD1 TRBJ1-5 TRBV4-1 TGCGCCAGCAGCGGTCGGCTAACAGGGGTAAACAATCAGCCCCAGCATTTT CASSGRLTGVNNQPQHF
. . TRBJ2-7 TRBV19 TGTGCCAGTAGTATAGTACCGGGAGAGACCTACGAGCAGTACTTC CASSIVPGETYEQYF
. TRBD2 TRBJ2-1 TRBV7-2 TGTGCCAGCAGCGTGACTAGCGGGTTTAGCTCCTACAATGAGCAGTTCTTC CASSVTSGFSSYNEQFF
. . TRBJ1-5 TRBV6-2/TRBV6-3 TGTGCCAGCAGTTACTCAAAGACAGGATACCTCGGCAATCAGCCCCAGCATTTT CASSYSKTGYLGNQPQHF